Sequencing of this TCR beta chain was carried out in a study of blood T cell repertoires in COVID-19. Germline V CDR1 and CDR2: MNHNS, SASEGT. The ends were cut back, 2 bases at V and 6 bases at J, with 10 bases in the middle. CDR3 length equals 14 residues. Study members were between about 18 and 95 years old and lived in over 20 US regions. Recovered participants had two consecutive negative NP/OP PCR tests, healthcare professional clearance, or symptom resolution. Per the authors' pipeline: From reference gene primer amplification, estimates of nucleated cell counts were derived. Libraries were prepared by immunoSEQ multiplex PCR; TCRdb keeps only in-frame clonotypes and omits some of them. V and J calls and clone size are as listed in that table; D and trimming were resolved from the DNA. The data show more than 150,000 clones, with roughly nine tenths seen just once and 7% held by the top ten.

The clonotype originates from a woman aged 50 to 60 who had recovered from COVID-19. Sequenced: PBMCs or T cells enriched from blood (not recorded which). This chain joins TRBV6-1 and TRBJ1-4; unclear D gene. CDR3: CASSEPGNDEKLFF. As DNA, the CDR3 is TGTGCCAGCAGTGAACCCGGGAACGATGAAAAACTGTTTTTT.